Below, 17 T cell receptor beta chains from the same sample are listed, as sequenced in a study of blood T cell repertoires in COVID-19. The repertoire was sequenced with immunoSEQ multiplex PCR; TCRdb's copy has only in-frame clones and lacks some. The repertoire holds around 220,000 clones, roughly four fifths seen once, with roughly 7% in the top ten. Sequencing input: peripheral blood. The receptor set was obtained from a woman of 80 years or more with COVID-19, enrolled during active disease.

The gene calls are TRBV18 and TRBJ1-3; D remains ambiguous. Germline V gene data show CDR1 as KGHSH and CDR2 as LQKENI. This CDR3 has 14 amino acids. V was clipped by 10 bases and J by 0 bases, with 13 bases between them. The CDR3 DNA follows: TGTGCCACCACAACCGGGAACTCTGGAAACACCATATATTTT. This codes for CATTTGNSGNTIYF.

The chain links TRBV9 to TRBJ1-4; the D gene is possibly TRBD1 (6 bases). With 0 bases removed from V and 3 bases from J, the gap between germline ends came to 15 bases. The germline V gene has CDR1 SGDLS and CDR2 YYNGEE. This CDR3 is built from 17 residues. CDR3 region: CASSVGPAPGANEKLFF. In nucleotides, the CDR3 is TGTGCCAGCAGCGTAGGTCCAGCCCCAGGGGCTAATGAAAAACTGTTTTTT. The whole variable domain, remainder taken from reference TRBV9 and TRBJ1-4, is DSGVTQTPKHLITATGQRVTLRCSPRSGDLSVYWYQQSLDQGLQFLIQYYNGEERAKGNILERFSAQQFPDLHSELNLSSLELGDSALYFCASSVGPAPGANEKLFFGSGTQLSVL.

CDR3: CSVELVEGGYTF. CDR3 DNA sequence: TGCAGCGTTGAACTGGTGGAGGGGGGCTACACCTTC. The rearrangement links TRBV29-1 to TRBJ1-2, with a weak D call TRBD1 (5 bases). The CDR3 runs 12 residues. V lost 2 bases, J lost 8 bases, and 12 bases lay in between. Looked up from germline, CDR1 is SQVTM and CDR2 is ANQGSEA.

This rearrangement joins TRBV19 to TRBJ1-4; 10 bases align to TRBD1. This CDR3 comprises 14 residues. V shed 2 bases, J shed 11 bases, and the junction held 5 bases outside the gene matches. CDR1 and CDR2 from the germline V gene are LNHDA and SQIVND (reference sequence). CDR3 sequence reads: CASSIWDRGGKLFF. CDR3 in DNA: TGTGCCAGTAGTATATGGGACAGGGGCGGGAAACTGTTTTTT.

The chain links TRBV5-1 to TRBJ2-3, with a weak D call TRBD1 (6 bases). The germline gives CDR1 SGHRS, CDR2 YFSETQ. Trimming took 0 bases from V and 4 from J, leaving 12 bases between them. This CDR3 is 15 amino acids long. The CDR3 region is CASSLGNRDPDTQYF. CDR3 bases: TGCGCCAGCAGCTTGGGCAACAGGGACCCAGATACGCAGTATTTT.

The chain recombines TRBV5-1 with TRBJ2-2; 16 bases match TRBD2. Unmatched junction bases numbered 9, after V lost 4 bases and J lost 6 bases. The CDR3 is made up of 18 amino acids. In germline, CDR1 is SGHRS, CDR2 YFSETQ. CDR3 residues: CASSRGTSGRAYAGELFF. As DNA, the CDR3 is TGCGCCAGCAGCCGTGGGACTAGCGGGAGGGCGTACGCCGGGGAGCTGTTTTTT.

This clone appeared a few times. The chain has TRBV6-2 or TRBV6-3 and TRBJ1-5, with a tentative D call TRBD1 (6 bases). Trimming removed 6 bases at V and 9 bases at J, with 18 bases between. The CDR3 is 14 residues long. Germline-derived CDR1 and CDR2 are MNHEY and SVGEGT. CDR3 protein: CASSREGGLLPQHF. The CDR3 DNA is TGTGCCAGCAGCCGAGAGGGGGGGCTGCTGCCCCAGCATTTT.

The CDR3 is CASSSRLAAYNEQFF. CDR3 nucleotide sequence: TGTGCCAGTAGTTCCCGACTAGCGGCCTACAATGAGCAGTTCTTC. The chain has TRBV19 and TRBJ2-1; 9 bases fit TRBD2. Trimming took 5 bases from V and 2 from J; bases not matched to a gene: 4. Per germline, CDR1 LNHDA and CDR2 SQIVND (reference sequence). The CDR3 totals 15 residues.

The CDR3 bases are TGTGCCACCAGCAGAGTTAGGTCAGCTACTAATGGCTACACCTTC. Translation gives CATSRVRSATNGYTF. The genes are TRBV15 and TRBJ1-2; no definite D call. The CDR3 runs 15 residues. V lost 1 base and J lost 6, with 15 bases in between. Per the germline V gene, CDR1 is LNHNV and CDR2 is YYDKDF (reference sequence).

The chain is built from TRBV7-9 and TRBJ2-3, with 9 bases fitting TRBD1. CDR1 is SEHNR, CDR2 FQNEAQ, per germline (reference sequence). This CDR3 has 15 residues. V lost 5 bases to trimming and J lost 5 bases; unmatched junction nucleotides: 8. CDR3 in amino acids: CASSPTGGRLDTQYF. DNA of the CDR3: TGTGCCAGCAGCCCTACAGGGGGCCGGTTAGATACGCAGTATTTT.

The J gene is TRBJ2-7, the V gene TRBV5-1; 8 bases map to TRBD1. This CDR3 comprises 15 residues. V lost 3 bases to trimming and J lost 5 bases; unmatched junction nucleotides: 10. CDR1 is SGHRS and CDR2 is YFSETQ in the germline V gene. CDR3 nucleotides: TGCGCCAGCAGCTGGAAGACAGGGGCAGTCGACGAGCAGTACTTC. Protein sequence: CASSWKTGAVDEQYF.

CDR3 region: CASSLSDTQETQYF. The CDR3 coding sequence is TGTGCCAGCAGTTTATCAGACACTCAAGAGACCCAGTACTTC. The chain joins TRBV6-5 to TRBJ2-5; D remains unclear. The CDR3 is 14 amino acids. Trimming removed 4 bases at V and 2 bases at J, with 11 bases between. CDR1 and CDR2 (germline): MNHEY, SVGAGI.

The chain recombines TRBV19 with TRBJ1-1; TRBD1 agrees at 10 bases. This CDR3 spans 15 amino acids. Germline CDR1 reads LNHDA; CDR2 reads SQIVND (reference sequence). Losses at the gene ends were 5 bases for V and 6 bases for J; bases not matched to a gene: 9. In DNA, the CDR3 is TGTGCCAGTAGTCTCCGGGACAGGGGAGGATCTGAAGCTTTCTTT. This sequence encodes CASSLRDRGGSEAFF.

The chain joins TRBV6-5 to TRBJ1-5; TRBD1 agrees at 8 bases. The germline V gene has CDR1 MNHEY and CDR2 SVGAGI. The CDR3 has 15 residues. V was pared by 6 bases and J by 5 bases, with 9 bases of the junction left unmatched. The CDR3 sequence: CASSGTGMEYQPQHF. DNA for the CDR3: TGTGCCAGCAGCGGGACAGGCATGGAATATCAGCCCCAGCATTTT.

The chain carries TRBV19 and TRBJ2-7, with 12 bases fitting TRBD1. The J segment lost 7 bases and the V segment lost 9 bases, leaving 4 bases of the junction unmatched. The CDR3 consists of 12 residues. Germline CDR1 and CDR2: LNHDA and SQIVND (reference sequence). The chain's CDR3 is CARGQGAREQYF. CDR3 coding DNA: TGTGCCAGGGGACAGGGGGCGCGGGAGCAGTACTTC.

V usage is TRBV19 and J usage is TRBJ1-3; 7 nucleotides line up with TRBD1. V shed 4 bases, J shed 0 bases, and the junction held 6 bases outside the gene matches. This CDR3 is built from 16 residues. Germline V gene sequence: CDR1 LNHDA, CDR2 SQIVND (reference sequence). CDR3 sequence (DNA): TGTGCCAGTAGTACCCACGACAGGGTCTCTGGAAACACCATATATTTT. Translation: CASSTHDRVSGNTIYF. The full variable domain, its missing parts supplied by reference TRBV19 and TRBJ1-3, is DGGITQSPKYLFRKEGQNVTLSCEQNLNHDAMYWYRQDPGQGLRLIYYSQIVNDFQKGDIAEGYSVSREKKESFPLTVTSAQKNPTAFYLCASSTHDRVSGNTIYFGEGSWLTVV.

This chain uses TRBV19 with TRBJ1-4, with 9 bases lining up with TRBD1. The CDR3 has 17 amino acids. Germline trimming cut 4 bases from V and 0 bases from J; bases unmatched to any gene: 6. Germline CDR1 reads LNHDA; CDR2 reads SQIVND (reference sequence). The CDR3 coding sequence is TGTGCCAGTAGTAGGGGACAGGGAAAGACAACTAATGAAAAACTGTTTTTT. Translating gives CASSRGQGKTTNEKLFF.